One sample yielded the 18 T cell receptor beta chains listed below, sequenced in a study of CD8 T cells in Susac syndrome (dated by TCRdb to about 2019). Libraries were built with the immunoSEQ multiplex PCR assay. RNA was extracted using the RNeasy kit, and about 0.45 to 1 ug of the RNA was reverse transcribed with random hexamers. TCRdb's own reprocessing of the public reads used fastp at Q25 and MiXCR and kept productive beta chains. Identical CDR3 protein sequences are pooled into one entry, listed with their most common genes and DNA. The sample includes 100,000 or so distinct CDR3 sequences, with around 94% observed a single time. The top ten constitute about 0.29% of the sample. Sequencing input: CD4+ T cells from PBMCs. The receptors come from a human donor with Susac syndrome.

The J gene is TRBJ2-5, the V gene TRBV2; TRBD2 matches 15 bases. Germline CDR1 reads SNHLY; CDR2 reads FYNNEI. Trimming removed 6 bases from V and 6 bases from J; junction bases left unmatched: 5. This CDR3 comprises 15 residues. CDR3 bases: TGTGCCAGCAGGGGGACTAGCGGGGGGTGGAAGACCCAGTACTTC. Protein product: CASRGTSGGWKTQYF.

The V call is TRBV12-3 or TRBV12-4, the J call TRBJ1-5; TRBD1 might be the D (6 bases). Trimming pared 5 bases from V and 4 bases from J, leaving 9 bases between. This CDR3 is built from 13 residues. The CDR3 bases are TGTGCCAGCAGTGACAGGCTTAATCAGCCCCAGCATTTT. This codes for CASSDRLNQPQHF.

The genes are TRBV20-1 and TRBJ2-1, with 7 nucleotides matching TRBD1. Looked up from germline, CDR1 is DFQATT and CDR2 is SNEGSKA (reference sequence). With 0 bases clipped from V and 12 bases from J, the junction kept 11 bases outside the gene matches. The CDR3 totals 14 residues. CDR3 amino acids: CSARDGTDTMRQFF. For the CDR3, the DNA is TGCAGTGCTAGAGATGGGACAGATACAATGAGGCAGTTCTTC.

This chain connects TRBV30 to TRBJ1-2; the D is unclear. Trimming stripped 5 bases from V and 2 bases from J, with 6 bases between. CDR3 length: 11 residues. In germline, CDR1 is GTSNPN, CDR2 SVGIG (reference sequence). CDR3 coding DNA: TGTGCCTGGGATGAAAACTATGGCTACACCTTC. Its protein product is CAWDENYGYTF. The full variable domain, in which reference TRBV30 and TRBJ1-2 provide the parts outside the CDR3, is SQTIHQWPATLVQPVGSPLSLECTVEGTSNPNLYWYRQAAGRGLQLLFYSVGIGQISSEVPQNLSASRPQDRQFILSSKKLLLSDSGFYLCAWDENYGYTFGSGTRLTVV.

The chain carries TRBV20-1 and TRBJ2-5; a weak D match, TRBD2 (5 bases). Trimming pared 5 bases from V and 7 bases from J, leaving 8 bases between. CDR1 and CDR2 (germline): DFQATT, SNEGSKA (reference sequence). This CDR3 has 10 amino acids. The CDR3 is CSAHEGTQYF. The CDR3 DNA follows: TGCAGTGCTCACGAGGGGACCCAGTACTTC.

V and J are TRBV28 and TRBJ2-1; 12 positions match TRBD2. This CDR3 region has 16 residues. In germline, CDR1 is MDHEN, CDR2 SYDVKM. J was trimmed by 9 bases and V by 6 bases; bases with no gene match: 12. The CDR3 loop reads CASSQTSGGPPPEQFF. In DNA, the CDR3 is TGTGCCAGCAGCCAGACTAGCGGGGGACCACCGCCTGAGCAGTTCTTC.

The rearrangement uses TRBV20-1 and TRBJ2-5; 11 bases fit TRBD2. The CDR3 length is 14 residues. Trimming removed 3 bases from V and 2 bases from J; junction bases left unmatched: 2. CDR1 is DFQATT and CDR2 is SNEGSKA in the germline V gene (reference sequence). The CDR3 region has the DNA TGCAGTGCTAGGAGACTAGCGGGGCAAGAGACCCAGTACTTC. Encoded protein: CSARRLAGQETQYF.

The J gene is TRBJ1-2, the V gene TRBV5-1; no firm D call. Germline loops: CDR1 SGHRS, CDR2 YFSETQ. Trimming cost V 0 bases and J 5 bases, with 11 bases left between them. This CDR3 has 14 amino acids. CDR3 in DNA: TGCGCCAGCAGCTTGGAGGCAGCGGTTTATGGCTACACCTTC. It specifies CASSLEAAVYGYTF.

The chain uses TRBV15 and TRBJ1-5, with TRBD1 matching 9 bases. The CDR3 is 17 amino acids. The V gene end was trimmed by 4 bases and the J gene end by 2 bases; junction bases not matched to a gene: 9. Germline V gene lookup returns CDR1 LNHNV and CDR2 YYDKDF (reference sequence). The CDR3 coding sequence is TGTGCCACCAGCATAATACAGGGGGCTAGGGGCAATCAGCCCCAGCATTTT. Its protein is CATSIIQGARGNQPQHF. The full variable domain, in which reference TRBV15 and TRBJ1-5 provide the parts outside the CDR3, is DAMVIQNPRYQVTQFGKPVTLSCSQTLNHNVMYWYQQKSSQAPKLLFHYYDKDFNNEADTPDNFQSRRPNTSFCFLDIRSPGLGDTAMYLCATSIIQGARGNQPQHFGDGTRLSIL.

This chain uses TRBV5-1 with TRBJ1-2; the match to TRBD1 covers 9 bases. V shed 4 bases, J shed 8 bases, and the junction held 6 bases outside the gene matches. Per germline, CDR1 SGHRS and CDR2 YFSETQ. The CDR3 runs to 13 residues. The CDR3 DNA is TGCGCCAGCAGCCGGGACAGGGTCGAGGGCTACACCTTC. Translating gives CASSRDRVEGYTF.

Here the CDR3 reads CAINRGQGSAEQYF. The CDR3 coding sequence is TGTGCCATCAATCGGGGACAGGGATCCGCCGAGCAGTACTTC. V usage is TRBV10-3 and J usage is TRBJ2-7; 9 bases line up with TRBD1. The CDR3 consists of 14 residues. Trimming cost V 7 bases and J 6 bases; bases outside gene matches: 10. Germline assignment: CDR1 ENHRY and CDR2 SYGVKD.

The genes are TRBV6-5 and TRBJ1-5; D gene uncertain. From germline, CDR1 is MNHEY and CDR2 SVGAGI. The CDR3 consists of 13 residues. V was shortened by 4 bases and J by 6 bases, with 10 bases between the two germline ends. CDR3 in amino acids: CASSFGRSQPQHF. Here the CDR3 DNA reads TGTGCCAGCAGTTTTGGACGGAGTCAGCCCCAGCATTTT.

J is TRBJ2-3 and V is TRBV3-1, with a weak D call TRBD2 (7 bases). This CDR3 region has 16 residues. The V gene lost 0 bases and the J gene lost 9 bases, with 19 bases spanning the gap. CDR1 and CDR2 (germline): LGHDT, YNNKEL (reference sequence). The DNA for the CDR3 is TGTGCCAGCAGCCAAGAACTAGCGCCCACACAGGGAACGCAGTATTTT. Its translation is CASSQELAPTQGTQYF.

This chain connects TRBV20-1 to TRBJ2-7; 10 bases fit TRBD2. This CDR3 is built from 13 residues. Trimming at V came to 1 base and at J to 4 bases, leaving 1 base not matched to a gene. Per germline, CDR1 DFQATT and CDR2 SNEGSKA (reference sequence). CDR3: CSARGGLAYEQYF. CDR3 DNA sequence: TGCAGTGCTAGAGGGGGACTAGCGTACGAGCAGTACTTC.

The V and J genes are TRBV7-9 and TRBJ2-7; unclear D gene. In germline, CDR1 is SEHNR, CDR2 FQNEAQ (reference sequence). The CDR3 has 14 amino acids. Between the trimmed V and J ends, which lost 3 bases and 6 bases, there was a span of 15 bases. The CDR3 DNA reads TGTGCCAGCAGCTTGGCTCTGGGGTCTTCCGAGCAGTACTTC. As protein: CASSLALGSSEQYF.

This CDR3 reads CATSTGLAGGTDTQYF. CDR3 sequence (DNA): TGTGCCACCAGCACCGGACTAGCGGGGGGCACAGATACGCAGTATTTT. The chain recombines TRBV15 with TRBJ2-3, with TRBD2 matching 13 bases. CDR1 is LNHNV, CDR2 YYDKDF, per germline (reference sequence). Losses at the gene ends were 4 bases for V and 1 base for J; bases not matched to a gene: 2. This CDR3 comprises 16 residues.

Turning to this clonotype: One junction end disagrees with the germline gene, perhaps due to a read error. V and J are TRBV15 and TRBJ2-7; TRBD2 is a possible D gene (7 bases). Germline V gene data show CDR1 as LNHNV and CDR2 as YYDKDF (reference sequence). The CDR3 is 12 residues long. CDR3 sequence (DNA): TGTGCCACCAGCAGAGAGGGATCCGCGGGGGCCTTC. Translated, it gives CATSREGSAGAF.

The chain carries TRBV5-5 and TRBJ2-6; 7 nucleotides match TRBD1. Germline V lookup: CDR1 SGHKS, CDR2 YYEKEE (reference sequence). Trimming cost V 4 bases and J 0 bases; bases outside gene matches: 13. The CDR3 spans 19 residues. CDR3 protein: CASSGRQGRMFSGANVLTF. The CDR3 nucleotides are TGTGCCAGCAGCGGTAGACAGGGCCGGATGTTCTCTGGGGCCAACGTCCTGACTTTC.